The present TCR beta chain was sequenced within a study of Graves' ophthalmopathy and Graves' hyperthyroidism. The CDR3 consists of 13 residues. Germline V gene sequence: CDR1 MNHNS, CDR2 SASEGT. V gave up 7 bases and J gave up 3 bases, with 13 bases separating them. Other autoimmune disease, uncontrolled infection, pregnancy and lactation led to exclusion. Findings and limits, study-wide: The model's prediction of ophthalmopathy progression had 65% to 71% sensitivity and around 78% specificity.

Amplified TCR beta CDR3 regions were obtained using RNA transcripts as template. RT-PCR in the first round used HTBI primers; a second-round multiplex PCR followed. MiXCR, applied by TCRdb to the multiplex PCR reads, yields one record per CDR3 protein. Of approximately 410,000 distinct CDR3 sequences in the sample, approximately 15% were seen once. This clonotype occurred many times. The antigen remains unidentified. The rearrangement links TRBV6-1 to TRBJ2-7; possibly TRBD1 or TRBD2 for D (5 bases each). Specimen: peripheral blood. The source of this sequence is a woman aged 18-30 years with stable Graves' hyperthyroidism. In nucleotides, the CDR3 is TGTGCCAGCACCCGGGACCTCGGCTACGAGCAGTACTTC. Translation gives CASTRDLGYEQYF.